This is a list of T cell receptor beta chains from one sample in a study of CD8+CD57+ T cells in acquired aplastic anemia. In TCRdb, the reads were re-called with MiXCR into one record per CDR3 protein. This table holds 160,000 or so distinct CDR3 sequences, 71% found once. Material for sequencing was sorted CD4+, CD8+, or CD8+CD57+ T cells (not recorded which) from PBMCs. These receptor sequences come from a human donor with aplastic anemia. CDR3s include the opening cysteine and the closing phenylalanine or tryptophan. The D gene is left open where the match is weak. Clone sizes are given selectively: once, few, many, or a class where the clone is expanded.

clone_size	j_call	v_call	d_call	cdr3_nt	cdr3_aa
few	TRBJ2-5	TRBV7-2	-	TGTGCCAGCAGCCCCGACGGGACCACAAGCGGCTTC	CASSPDGTTSGF
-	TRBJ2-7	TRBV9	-	TGTGCCAGCAGCGAGATGGACGGGCCCTACGAGCAGTACTTC	CASSEMDGPYEQYF
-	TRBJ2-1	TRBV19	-	TGTGCCAGTAGTAAAGGCTTTGGGTACAATGAGCAGTTCTTC	CASSKGFGYNEQFF
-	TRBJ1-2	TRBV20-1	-	TGCAGTGCTAGGGGACCAACAGGGTATGGCTACACCTTC	CSARGPTGYGYTF
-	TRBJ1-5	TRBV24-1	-	TGTGCCACCAGTGCCGTACTGGGGGGGCCCCAGCATTTT	CATSAVLGGPQHF
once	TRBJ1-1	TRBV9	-	TGTGCCAGCAGCGTAAGTCAGGGACGAGCTTTCTTT	CASSVSQGRAFF
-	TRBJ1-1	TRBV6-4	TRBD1	TGTGCCAGCAGTGCCGGGACAGGGGGCAACACTGAAGCTTTCTTT	CASSAGTGGNTEAFF
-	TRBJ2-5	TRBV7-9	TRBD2	TGTGCCAGCAGCTTGACTAGCGGGGGGGGCCAAGAGACCCAGTACTTC	CASSLTSGGGQETQYF
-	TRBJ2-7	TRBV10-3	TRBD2	TGTGCCAGCAAAACGGGGATAGCGGGGGGCTACGAGCAGTACTTC	CASKTGIAGGYEQYF
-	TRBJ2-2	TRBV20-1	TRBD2	TGCAGTGCTAGGGGTACTACTAGCGGCCTTAACACCGGGGAGCTGTTTTTT	CSARGTTSGLNTGELFF
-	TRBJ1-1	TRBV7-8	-	TGTGCCAGCAGCTTATCCCCCCCTATGGATTTGAACACTGAAGCTTTCTTT	CASSLSPPMDLNTEAFF
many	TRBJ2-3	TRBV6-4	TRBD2	TGTGCCAGCAGTGACGGGACTAGCGGGGGCAATGAGCAGTATTTT	CASSDGTSGGNEQYF
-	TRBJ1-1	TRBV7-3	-	TGTGCCAGCAGCTCATCCTCCGGGTCCCAAGCTTTCTTT	CASSSSSGSQAFF
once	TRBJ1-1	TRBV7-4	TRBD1	TGTGCCAGCAGCTTAGGACAGGGCCGATCTGAAGCTTTCTTT	CASSLGQGRSEAFF
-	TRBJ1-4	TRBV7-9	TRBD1	TGTGCCGGCAGATCTACAGGGGGGAGTGAAAAACTGTTTTTT	CAGRSTGGSEKLFF
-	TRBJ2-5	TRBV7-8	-	TGTGCCAGCAGCTTAGTAGTGCGCCGGACCGAGACCCAGTACTTC	CASSLVVRRTETQYF
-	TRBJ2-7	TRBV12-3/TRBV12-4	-	TGTGCCAGCAGGGGAGACAGCACCGAGCAGTACTTC	CASRGDSTEQYF
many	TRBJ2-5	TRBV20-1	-	TGCAGTGCTAGAGGCCCCACCCCTGACAAACCTCAAGAGACCCAGTACTTC	CSARGPTPDKPQETQYF
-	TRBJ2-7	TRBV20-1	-	TGCAGTGCTGTCCTTAGCAGTGGGGTCGGGGAGCAGTACTTC	CSAVLSSGVGEQYF
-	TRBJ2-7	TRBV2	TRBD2	TGTGCCAGCAGTAACCTAGCGGGAGGTTCCGAGCAGTACTTC	CASSNLAGGSEQYF
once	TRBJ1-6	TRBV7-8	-	TGTGCCAGCAGCTTGGACGGGTTGGTGTTAAGTTCACCCCTCCACTTT	CASSLDGLVLSSPLHF
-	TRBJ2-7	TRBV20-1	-	TGCAGTGCCAACTCCGGTGGGAGAGGTTACGAGCAGTACTTC	CSANSGGRGYEQYF
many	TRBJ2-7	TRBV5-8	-	TGTGCCAGCAGCTTCGGAAGGTACGAGCAGTACTTC	CASSFGRYEQYF
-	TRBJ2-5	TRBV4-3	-	TGCGCCAGCAGCCAGGCCGGGGGGCCTCAAGAGACCCAGTACTTC	CASSQAGGPQETQYF
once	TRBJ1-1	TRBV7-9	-	TGTGCCAGCAGCCAAGGGGAACCGAGAGATGAAGCTTTCTTT	CASSQGEPRDEAFF
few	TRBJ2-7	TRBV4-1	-	TGCGCCAGCAGCCAAGATAAGGGAATAGCCTACGAGCAGTACTTC	CASSQDKGIAYEQYF
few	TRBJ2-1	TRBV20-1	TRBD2	TGCAGTGCTAGACTTCTAGCGGCTACCTACAATGAGCAGTTCTTC	CSARLLAATYNEQFF
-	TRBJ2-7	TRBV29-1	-	TGCAGCGTCAACGTCGAGGGCCCCGAGCAGTACTTC	CSVNVEGPEQYF
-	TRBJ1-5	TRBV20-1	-	TGCAGTGCTAGAGAGGGAGGGACTGGGGATCAGCCCCAGCATTTT	CSAREGGTGDQPQHF
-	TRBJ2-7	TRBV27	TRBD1	TGTGCCAGCAGTTCCTCCCCAGGGGGTCCCTCCTACGAGCAGTACTTC	CASSSSPGGPSYEQYF
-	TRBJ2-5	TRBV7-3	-	TGTGCCAGCAGCTTATGGGAGGAGACCCAGTACTTC	CASSLWEETQYF
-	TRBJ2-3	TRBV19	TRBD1	TGTGCCAGTAGTCCCTTTCAGGGGGCACGGACAGATACGCAGTATTTT	CASSPFQGARTDTQYF
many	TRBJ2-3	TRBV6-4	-	TGTGCCAGCAGTGGGGACGAGGCAGATACGCAGTATTTT	CASSGDEADTQYF
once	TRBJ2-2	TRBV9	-	TGTGCCAGCAGCGTAAGAACCACCGGGGAGCTGTTTTTT	CASSVRTTGELFF
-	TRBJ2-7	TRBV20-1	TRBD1	TGCAGTGCTAGAGATTTGGACAGGGCATTCTACGAGCAGTACTTC	CSARDLDRAFYEQYF
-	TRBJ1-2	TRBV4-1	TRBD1	TGCGCCAGCAGCCAGGGCAGGACAGGGGGGACTAATAACTATGGCTACACCTTC	CASSQGRTGGTNNYGYTF
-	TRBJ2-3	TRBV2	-	TGTGCCAGCAGCGGGGTTAGCGAGCTGGGCACAGATACGCAGTATTTT	CASSGVSELGTDTQYF
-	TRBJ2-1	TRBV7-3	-	TGTGCCAGCAGCTTAGCCCGATACAATGAGCAGTTCTTC	CASSLARYNEQFF